This T cell receptor (beta chain) was captured by sequencing in a study of cytomegalovirus exposure and HLA in healthy donors. Missing from this donor's record is the CMV serostatus. CDR1 and CDR2 (germline): MNHEY, SVGAGI. J gave up 9 bases and V 4 bases, and 8 bases lay outside the gene matches. The CDR3 sequence is 14 residues long. Both 60 Vbeta primers and 13 Jbeta primers went into the PCR. Clones were sequenced by immunoSEQ multiplex PCR, and TCRdb holds only the in-frame ones, with some missing. The sample shows around 70,000 clones, about 74% of them seen only once. The TCR comes from a human donor in good health. Sample: PBMCs. The J gene is TRBJ2-3, the V gene TRBV6-5, with TRBD2 matching 9 bases. The CDR3 region is CASSLSGRRSTQYF. The CDR3 DNA is TGTGCCAGCAGTTTAAGCGGGAGGCGCAGCACGCAGTATTTT.